These T cell receptor beta chains were read from a single sample in a study of blood T cell repertoires in COVID-19. The protocol was immunoSEQ multiplex PCR, while the TCRdb copy is restricted to in-frame clones and leaves out a portion. The sample has over 600,000 clones, more than 80% seen once; the top ten hold 0.2% to 0.3%. The sample comprised peripheral blood. These receptors came from a woman between 18 and 29 years old with acute or convalescent COVID-19. CDR3s include the opening cysteine and the closing phenylalanine or tryptophan. A D gene is named only where the DNA matches it firmly. Clone size is given for some rows only: seen once, a few or many times, or a class if the clone is expanded.

D	V	J	size	CDR3	DNA
TRBD2	TRBV12-3/TRBV12-4	TRBJ2-7	-	CASSLSGGSEQYF	TGTGCCAGCAGTTTATCGGGGGGTAGCGAGCAGTACTTC
-	TRBV5-1	TRBJ2-3	-	CASRFDGGFADTQYF	TGCGCCAGCAGATTCGACGGGGGTTTTGCAGATACGCAGTATTTT
TRBD1	TRBV4-1	TRBJ2-1	few	CASSHLTGQVANEQFF	TGCGCCAGCAGCCACTTAACGGGACAGGTAGCGAATGAGCAGTTCTTC
TRBD1	TRBV20-1	TRBJ1-1	once	CSASRDRRNTEAFF	TGCAGTGCTAGTAGGGACAGAAGGAACACTGAAGCTTTCTTT
-	TRBV24-1	TRBJ2-7	-	CATSDLRQGRGEQYF	TGTGCCACCAGTGATTTGCGGCAGGGGAGAGGCGAGCAGTACTTC
TRBD2	TRBV27	TRBJ2-7	-	CASSSRRGGAYEQYF	TGTGCCAGCAGCTCTAGACGCGGGGGGGCCTACGAGCAGTACTTC
TRBD2	TRBV3-1/TRBV3-2	TRBJ2-1	-	CASSPLGAGVNNEQFF	TGTGCCAGCAGCCCCCTTGGCGCGGGGGTAAACAATGAGCAGTTCTTC
-	TRBV30	TRBJ2-7	-	CAWSRRDEQYF	TGTGCCTGGTCCCGGAGGGACGAGCAGTACTTC
-	TRBV12-3/TRBV12-4	TRBJ2-1	-	CASRLSRQFF	TGTGCCAGCAGGTTATCCCGGCAGTTCTTC
-	TRBV25-1	TRBJ1-1	-	CASTLGGMGTEAFF	TGTGCCAGCACCCTGGGGGGAATGGGCACTGAAGCTTTCTTT
-	TRBV27	TRBJ1-3	-	CASSSTVGNTIYF	TGTGCCAGCAGTTCGACAGTCGGAAACACCATATATTTT
-	TRBV4-1	TRBJ1-1	-	CASSQNPSTANTEAFF	TGCGCCAGCAGCCAGAACCCCTCGACAGCTAACACTGAAGCTTTCTTT
-	TRBV25-1	TRBJ2-3	many	CASSGMRGYTDTQYF	TGTGCCAGCAGTGGGATGCGGGGCTACACAGATACGCAGTATTTT
TRBD1	TRBV18	TRBJ2-1	-	CASSPQRTGSGNEQFF	TGTGCCAGCTCACCACAGAGGACAGGGAGTGGCAATGAGCAGTTCTTC
-	TRBV30	TRBJ1-2	-	CAWSVQGGWYGYTF	TGTGCCTGGAGTGTACAAGGGGGATGGTATGGCTACACCTTC
-	TRBV7-9	TRBJ1-1	few	CASSLAGNTEAFF	TGTGCCAGCAGCTTAGCCGGGAACACTGAAGCTTTCTTT
-	TRBV19	TRBJ2-7	-	CASSIGDTYEQYF	TGTGCCAGTAGTATTGGAGATACCTACGAGCAGTACTTC
-	TRBV9	TRBJ1-3	-	CASSVGGGDSGNTIYF	TGTGCCAGCAGCGTAGGAGGGGGGGACTCTGGAAACACCATATATTTT
TRBD1	TRBV5-1	TRBJ1-2	-	CASSLGFQGAGGYTF	TGCGCCAGCAGCTTGGGTTTTCAGGGGGCAGGCGGCTACACCTTC
-	TRBV25-1	TRBJ1-5	-	CASSDLNSGPQHF	TGTGCCAGCAGTGATCTGAACTCGGGGCCCCAGCATTTT
-	TRBV27	TRBJ1-5	-	CASSLLGQGRQPQHF	TGTGCCAGCAGTTTACTGGGGCAGGGAAGGCAGCCCCAGCATTTT
-	TRBV27	TRBJ1-6	-	CASSFSGMDNSPLHF	TGTGCCAGCAGTTTTTCCGGGATGGATAATTCACCCCTCCACTTT